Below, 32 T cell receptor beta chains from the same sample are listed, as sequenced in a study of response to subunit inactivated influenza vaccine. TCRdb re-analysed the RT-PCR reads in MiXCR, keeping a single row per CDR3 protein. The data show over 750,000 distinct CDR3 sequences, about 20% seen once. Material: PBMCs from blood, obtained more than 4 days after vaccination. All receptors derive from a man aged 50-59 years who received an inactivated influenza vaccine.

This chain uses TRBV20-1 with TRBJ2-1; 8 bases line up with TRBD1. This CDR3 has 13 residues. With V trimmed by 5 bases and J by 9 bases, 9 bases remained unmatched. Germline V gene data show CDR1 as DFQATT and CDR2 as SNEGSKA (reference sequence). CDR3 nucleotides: TGCAGTGCTTCCGACAGGGGATGGGGTGAGCAGTTCTTC. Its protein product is CSASDRGWGEQFF.

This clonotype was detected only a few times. CDR3 in DNA: TGTGCCAGCAGTTCCCCCCTGGCGGGGGGCAGAACCCACGAGCAGTACTTC. This codes for CASSSPLAGGRTHEQYF. The rearrangement joins TRBV28 to TRBJ2-7; TRBD2 agrees at 8 bases. The CDR3 runs 17 residues. V shed 4 bases, J shed 5 bases, and the junction held 16 bases outside the gene matches. Germline CDR1 is MDHEN and CDR2 is SYDVKM.

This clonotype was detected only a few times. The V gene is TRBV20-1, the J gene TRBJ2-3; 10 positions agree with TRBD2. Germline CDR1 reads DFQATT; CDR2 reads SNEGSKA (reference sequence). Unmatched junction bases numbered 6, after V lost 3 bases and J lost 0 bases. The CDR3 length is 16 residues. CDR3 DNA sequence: TGCAGTGCTAGCGGAGCGGGAGGGTCTAGCACAGATACGCAGTATTTT. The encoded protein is CSASGAGGSSTDTQYF.

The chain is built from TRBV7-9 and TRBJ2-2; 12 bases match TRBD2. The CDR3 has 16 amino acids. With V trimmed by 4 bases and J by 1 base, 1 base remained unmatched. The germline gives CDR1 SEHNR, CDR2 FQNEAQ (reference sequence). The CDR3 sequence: CASSSSGRVNTGELFF. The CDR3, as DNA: TGTGCCAGCAGCTCTAGCGGGAGGGTGAACACCGGGGAGCTGTTTTTT.

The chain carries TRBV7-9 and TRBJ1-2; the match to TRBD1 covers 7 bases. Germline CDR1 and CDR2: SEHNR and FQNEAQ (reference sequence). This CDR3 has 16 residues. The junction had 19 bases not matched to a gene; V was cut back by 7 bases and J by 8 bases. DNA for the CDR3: TGTGCCAGCAACAACCAGGGGGTTCGGATTATGGGCGGCTACACCTTC. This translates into CASNNQGVRIMGGYTF.

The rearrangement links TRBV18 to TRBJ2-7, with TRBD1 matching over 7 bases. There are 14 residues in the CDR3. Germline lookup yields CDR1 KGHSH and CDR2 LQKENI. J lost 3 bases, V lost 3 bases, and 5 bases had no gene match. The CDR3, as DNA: TGTGCCAGCTCACCGGGACAGTGGAACTACGAGCAGTACTTC. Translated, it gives CASSPGQWNYEQYF.

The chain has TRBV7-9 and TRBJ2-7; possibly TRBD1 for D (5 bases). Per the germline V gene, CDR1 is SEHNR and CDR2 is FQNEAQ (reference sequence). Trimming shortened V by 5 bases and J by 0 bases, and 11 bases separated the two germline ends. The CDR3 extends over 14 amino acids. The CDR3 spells CASSDRQSSYEQYF. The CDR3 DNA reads TGTGCCAGCAGCGACCGACAGAGCTCCTACGAGCAGTACTTC.

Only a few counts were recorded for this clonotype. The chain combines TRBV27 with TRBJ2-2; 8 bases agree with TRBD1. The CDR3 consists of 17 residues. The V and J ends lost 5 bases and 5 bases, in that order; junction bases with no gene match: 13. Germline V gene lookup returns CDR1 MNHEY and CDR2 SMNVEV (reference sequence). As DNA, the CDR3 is TGTGCCAGCAGTAGTGAACGGACAGGGTGGGGAACCGGGGAGCTGTTTTTT. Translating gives CASSSERTGWGTGELFF.

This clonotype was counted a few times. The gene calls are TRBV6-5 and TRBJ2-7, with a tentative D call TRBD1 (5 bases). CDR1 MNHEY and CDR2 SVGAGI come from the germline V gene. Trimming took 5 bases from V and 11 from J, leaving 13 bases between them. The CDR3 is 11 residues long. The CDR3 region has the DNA TGTGCCAGCAGTCGGGCTGGGGCGAAGTACTTC. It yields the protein CASSRAGAKYF.

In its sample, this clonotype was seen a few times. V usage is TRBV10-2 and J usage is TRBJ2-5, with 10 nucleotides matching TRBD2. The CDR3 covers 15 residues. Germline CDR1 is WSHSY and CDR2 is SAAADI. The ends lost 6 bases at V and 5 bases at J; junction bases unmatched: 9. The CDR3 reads CASRASGGLRETQYF. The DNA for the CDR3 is TGCGCCAGCAGGGCTAGCGGGGGATTACGGGAGACCCAGTACTTC.

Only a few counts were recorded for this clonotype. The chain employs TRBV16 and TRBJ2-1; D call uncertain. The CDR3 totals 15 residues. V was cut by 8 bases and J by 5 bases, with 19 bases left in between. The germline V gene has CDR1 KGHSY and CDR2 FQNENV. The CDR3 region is CASLSSISNNNEQFF. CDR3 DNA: TGTGCCAGCCTCTCTTCGATAAGCAATAACAATGAGCAGTTCTTC.

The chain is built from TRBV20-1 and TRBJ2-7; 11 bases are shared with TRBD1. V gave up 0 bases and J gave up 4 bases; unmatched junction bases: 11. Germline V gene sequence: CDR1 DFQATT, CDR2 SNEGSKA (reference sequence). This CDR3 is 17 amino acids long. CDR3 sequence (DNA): TGCAGTGCTAGAGATCTCCTGGGGACAGGGGGGACTTACGAGCAGTACTTC. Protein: CSARDLLGTGGTYEQYF.

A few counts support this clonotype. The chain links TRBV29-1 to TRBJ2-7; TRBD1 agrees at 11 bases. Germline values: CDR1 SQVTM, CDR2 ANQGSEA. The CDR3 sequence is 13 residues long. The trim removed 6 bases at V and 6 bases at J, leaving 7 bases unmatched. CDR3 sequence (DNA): TGCAGCGTCGGACAGGGGGCGCAGGGCGAGCAGTACTTC. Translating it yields CSVGQGAQGEQYF.

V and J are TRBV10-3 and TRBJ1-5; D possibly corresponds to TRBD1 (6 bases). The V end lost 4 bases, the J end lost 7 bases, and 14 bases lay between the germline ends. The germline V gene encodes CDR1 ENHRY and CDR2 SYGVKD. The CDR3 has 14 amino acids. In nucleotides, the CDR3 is TGTGCCATCAGTGGCGGGGGGGCGAAGCAGCCCCAGCATTTT. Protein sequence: CAISGGGAKQPQHF.

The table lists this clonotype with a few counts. The CDR3, as DNA: TGTGCCAGCAGTTTAACTAGCGGGATGAAAAACATTCAGTACTTC. Translated, it gives CASSLTSGMKNIQYF. The chain has TRBV12-3 or TRBV12-4 and TRBJ2-4; 10 nucleotides match TRBD2. This CDR3 is built from 15 residues. Unmatched junction bases numbered 2, after V lost 2 bases and J lost 4 bases.

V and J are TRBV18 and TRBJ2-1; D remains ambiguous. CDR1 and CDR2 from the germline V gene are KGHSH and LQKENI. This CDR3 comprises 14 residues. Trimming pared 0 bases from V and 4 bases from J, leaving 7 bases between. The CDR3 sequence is CASSPPSGYNEQFF. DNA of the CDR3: TGTGCCAGCTCACCACCTTCTGGATACAATGAGCAGTTCTTC.

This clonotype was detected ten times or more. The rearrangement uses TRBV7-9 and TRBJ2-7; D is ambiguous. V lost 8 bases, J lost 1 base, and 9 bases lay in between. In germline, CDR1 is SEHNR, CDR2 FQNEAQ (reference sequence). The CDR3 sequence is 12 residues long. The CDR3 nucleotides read TGTGCCAGCTCATCAGCTTCCTACGAGCAGTACTTC. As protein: CASSSASYEQYF.

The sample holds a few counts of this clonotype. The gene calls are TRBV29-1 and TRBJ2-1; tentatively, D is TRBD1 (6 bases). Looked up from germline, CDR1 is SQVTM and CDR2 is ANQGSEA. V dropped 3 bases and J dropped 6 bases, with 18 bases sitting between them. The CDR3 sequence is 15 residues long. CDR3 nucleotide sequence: TGCAGCGTTGATGGGGGCAGGGGAACGCGCAATGAGCAGTTCTTC. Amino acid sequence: CSVDGGRGTRNEQFF.

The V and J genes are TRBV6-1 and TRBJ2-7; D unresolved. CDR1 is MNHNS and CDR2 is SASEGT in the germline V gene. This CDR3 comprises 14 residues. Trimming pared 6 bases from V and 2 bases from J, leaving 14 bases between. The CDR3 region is CASSQPPTTYEQYF. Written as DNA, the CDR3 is TGTGCCAGCAGCCAACCTCCAACAACCTACGAGCAGTACTTC.

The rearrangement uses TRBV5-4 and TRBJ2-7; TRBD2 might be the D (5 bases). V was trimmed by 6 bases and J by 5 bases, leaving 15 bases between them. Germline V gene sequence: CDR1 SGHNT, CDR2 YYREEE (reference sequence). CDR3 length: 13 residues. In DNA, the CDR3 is TGTGCCAGCATTGACGGGGTCACCCACGAGCAGTACTTC. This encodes CASIDGVTHEQYF.

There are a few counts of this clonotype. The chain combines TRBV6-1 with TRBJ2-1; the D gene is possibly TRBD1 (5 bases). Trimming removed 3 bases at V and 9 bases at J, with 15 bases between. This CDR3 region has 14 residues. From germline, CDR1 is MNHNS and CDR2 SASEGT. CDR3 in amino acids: CASSDQGLGSEQFF. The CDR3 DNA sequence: TGTGCCAGCAGTGACCAGGGTTTAGGAAGTGAGCAGTTCTTC.

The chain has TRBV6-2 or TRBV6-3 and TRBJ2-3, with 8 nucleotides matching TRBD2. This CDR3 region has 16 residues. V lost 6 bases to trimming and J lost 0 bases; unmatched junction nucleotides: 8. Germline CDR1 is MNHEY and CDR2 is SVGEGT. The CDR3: CASRPGLGLSTDTQYF. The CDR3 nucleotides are TGTGCCAGCAGACCGGGACTAGGTCTTAGCACAGATACGCAGTATTTT.

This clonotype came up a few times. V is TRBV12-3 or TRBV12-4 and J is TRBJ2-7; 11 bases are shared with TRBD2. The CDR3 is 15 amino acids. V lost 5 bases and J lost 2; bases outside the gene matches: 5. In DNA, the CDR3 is TGTGCCAGCAGTCAGACTAGCGGGAATCCCTACGAGCAGTACTTC. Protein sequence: CASSQTSGNPYEQYF.

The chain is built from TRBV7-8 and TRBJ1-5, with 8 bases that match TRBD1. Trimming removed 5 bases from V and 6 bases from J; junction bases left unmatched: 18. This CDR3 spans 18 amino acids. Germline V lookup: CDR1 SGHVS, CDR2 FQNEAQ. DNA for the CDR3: TGTGCCAGCAGCAAATTAAGGGCCTCGGGGACAGGCGGTCAGCCCCAGCATTTT. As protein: CASSKLRASGTGGQPQHF.

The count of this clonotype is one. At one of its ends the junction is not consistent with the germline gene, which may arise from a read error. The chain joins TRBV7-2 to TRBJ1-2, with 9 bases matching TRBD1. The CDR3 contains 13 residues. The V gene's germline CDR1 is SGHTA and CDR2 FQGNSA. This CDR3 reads CASSPGTGIGFTF. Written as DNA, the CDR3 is TGTGCCAGCAGCCCCGGGACAGGGATTGGCTTCACCTTC.

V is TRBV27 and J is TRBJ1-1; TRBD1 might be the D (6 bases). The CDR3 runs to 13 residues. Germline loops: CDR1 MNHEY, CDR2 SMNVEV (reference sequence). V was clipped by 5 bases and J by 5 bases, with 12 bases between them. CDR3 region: CASSQQGWTEAFF. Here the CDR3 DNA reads TGTGCCAGCAGTCAACAGGGATGGACTGAAGCTTTCTTT.

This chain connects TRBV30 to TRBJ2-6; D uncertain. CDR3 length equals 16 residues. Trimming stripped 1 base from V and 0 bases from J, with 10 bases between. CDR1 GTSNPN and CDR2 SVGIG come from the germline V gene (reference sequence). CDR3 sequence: CAWSAPTSSGANVLTF. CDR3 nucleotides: TGTGCCTGGAGTGCACCGACGAGCTCTGGGGCCAACGTCCTGACTTTC. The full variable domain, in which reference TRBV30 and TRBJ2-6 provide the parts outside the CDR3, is SQTIHQWPATLVQPVGSPLSLECTVEGTSNPNLYWYRQAAGRGLQLLFYSVGIGQISSEVPQNLSASRPQDRQFILSSKKLLLSDSGFYLCAWSAPTSSGANVLTFGAGSRLTVL.

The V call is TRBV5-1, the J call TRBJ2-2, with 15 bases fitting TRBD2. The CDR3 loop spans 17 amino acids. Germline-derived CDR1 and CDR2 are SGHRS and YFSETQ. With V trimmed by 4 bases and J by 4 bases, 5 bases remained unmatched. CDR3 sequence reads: CASSTGLAGGLTGELFF. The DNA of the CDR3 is TGCGCCAGCAGCACGGGACTAGCGGGAGGCCTCACCGGGGAGCTGTTTTTT.

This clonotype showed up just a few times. The CDR3 region is CATSEAGTGFPYEQYF. The CDR3 DNA reads TGTGCCACCAGTGAGGCCGGGACAGGATTTCCCTACGAGCAGTACTTC. V gene TRBV24-1 combines with J gene TRBJ2-7; 8 bases line up with TRBD1. From germline, CDR1 is KGHDR and CDR2 SFDVKD. The CDR3 has 16 residues. The trim removed 4 bases at V and 2 bases at J, leaving 9 bases unmatched.

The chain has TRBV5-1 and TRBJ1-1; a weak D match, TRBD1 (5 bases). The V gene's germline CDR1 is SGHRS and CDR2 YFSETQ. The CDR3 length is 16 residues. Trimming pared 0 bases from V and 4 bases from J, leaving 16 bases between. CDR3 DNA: TGCGCCAGCAGCTTGGGAGGGGCCGCGAGAGTCACTGAAGCTTTCTTT. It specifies CASSLGGAARVTEAFF.

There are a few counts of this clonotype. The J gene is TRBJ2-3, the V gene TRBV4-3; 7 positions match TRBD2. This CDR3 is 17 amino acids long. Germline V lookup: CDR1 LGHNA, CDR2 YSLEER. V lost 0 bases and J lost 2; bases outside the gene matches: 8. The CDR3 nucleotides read TGCGCCAGCAGCCAAGATCTTCCTAGCGGAATCACAGATACGCAGTATTTT. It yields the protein CASSQDLPSGITDTQYF.

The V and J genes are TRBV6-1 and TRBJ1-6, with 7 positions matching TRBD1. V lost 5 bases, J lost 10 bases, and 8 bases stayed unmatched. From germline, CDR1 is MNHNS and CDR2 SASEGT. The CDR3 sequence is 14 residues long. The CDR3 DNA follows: TGTGCCAGCAGTAAGGACAGGATTCAATCACCCCTCCACTTT. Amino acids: CASSKDRIQSPLHF.